The TCR beta chain under discussion was sequenced for a study of T cell changes during pregnancy in multiple sclerosis. TCRdb keeps only in-frame clones here, not all; method: immunoSEQ multiplex PCR. Of 45,000 to 75,000 clones in the sample, 92% were seen once. This CDR3 contains 13 residues. From germline, CDR1 is ENHRY and CDR2 SYGVKD. Trimming shortened V by 5 bases and J by 3 bases, and 8 bases separated the two germline ends. The clonotype was recovered from a female donor with multiple sclerosis, enrolled in a pregnancy study. The sequenced sample was peripheral blood, obtained in the first trimester of pregnancy. This rearrangement joins TRBV10-3 to TRBJ2-1; the D gene is possibly TRBD1 (6 bases). CDR3 DNA sequence: TGTGCCATCAGTAACAGGGACTACAATGAGCAGTTCTTC. Its translation: CAISNRDYNEQFF.